This T cell receptor beta chain comes out of a study of blood T cell repertoires in COVID-19. Turning to the study itself: T cells, B-cell-depleted T cells, or PBMCs provided the cDNA or gDNA that served as material.

Only one count was recorded for this clone. The CDR3 runs to 12 residues. V was clipped by 4 bases and J by 2 bases, with 8 bases between them. CDR1 is SQVTM, CDR2 ANQGSEA, per germline. Repertoires were generated with immunoSEQ multiplex PCR, while TCRdb's copy carries only in-frame clones and drops some. The sample lists 65,000 to 70,000 clones; approximately 78% were seen once. The sequenced sample consisted of peripheral blood. The chain uses TRBV29-1 and TRBJ1-2, with D uncertain. The receptor was isolated from a human donor in a cohort sampled during active COVID-19. The CDR3 DNA is TGCAGCGTTGTTGAGGCGAACTATGGCTACACCTTC. Protein product: CSVVEANYGYTF.